This T cell receptor (beta chain) originates from a study of cytomegalovirus exposure and HLA in healthy donors. Looking at the study overall: There were more than 350 genotyped donors. Of these, roughly 80% fell in the genetic ancestry cluster associated with self-reported Caucasian donors.

The study ran its PCR with 60 Vbeta and 13 Jbeta primers. Only in-frame clones appear in the TCRdb table, and some are missing; sequencing was by immunoSEQ multiplex PCR. The sample includes tens of thousands of clones, about four fifths seen only once; the top ten take about 1.9%. Study-level findings and limits: The majority of CMV-associated TCR beta chains were reported as apparently HLA-restricted in a later analysis. A link between a missense DCLRE1C variant and TCR beta V- and J-gene trimming emerged from a later analysis.

J gave up 7 bases and V 4 bases, and 3 bases lay outside the gene matches. Germline CDR1 reads SGHRS; CDR2 reads YFSETQ. The CDR3 consists of 12 residues. A word on this clone: The antigen remains unidentified.

This clonotype originated in a young woman in good health and CMV-seronegative. This chain uses TRBV5-1 with TRBJ1-2, with TRBD1 matching 8 bases. The material sequenced was PBMCs. CDR3 loop: CASSEDRGGYTF. CDR3 sequence (DNA): TGCGCCAGCAGCGAAGACAGGGGTGGCTACACCTTC.